Listed below are T cell receptor beta chains from one sample, sequenced in a study of T-cell reconstitution after alpha-beta-depleted transplantation in children. TCRdb itself ran the PCR reads through MiXCR, one entry per CDR3 protein. The sample has fewer than 550,000 distinct CDR3 sequences; over 9.5% are singletons. The sample consisted of PBMCs, mostly from graft donor cells, taken 180 days after TCRalphabeta/CD19-depleted stem cell transplant. The source is a female patient aged 2-15 years who had a stem cell transplant for aplastic anemia, so the T cells may come from the graft donor. Both conserved end residues are part of each CDR3. Each record gives: D gene, V gene, clone size, CDR3 length, J gene, CDR3 protein, CDR3 DNA. A D gene is named only where the DNA matches it firmly. The size entry is marked missing in some rows and otherwise reads once, few, many or a size class.

TRBD1	TRBV27	few	15	TRBJ1-1	CASSLRQGAGTEAFF	TGTGCCAGCAGTTTAAGACAGGGGGCGGGCACTGAAGCTTTCTTT
-	TRBV9	few	17	TRBJ2-2	CASSPPGGSRGTGELFF	TGTGCCAGCAGCCCCCCAGGCGGCTCCCGGGGAACCGGGGAGCTGTTTTTT
-	TRBV18	many	11	TRBJ2-3	CASSPGVTQYF	TGTGCCAGCTCACCGGGGGTTACGCAGTATTTT
TRBD2	TRBV7-9	-	12	TRBJ2-1	CASTRGYNEQFF	TGTGCCAGCACGCGGGGGTACAATGAGCAGTTCTTC
-	TRBV5-1	many	14	TRBJ2-7	CASSLDPGVYEQYF	TGCGCCAGCAGCTTGGACCCTGGAGTATACGAGCAGTACTTC
-	TRBV29-1	many	11	TRBJ2-7	CSVFVNYEQYF	TGCAGCGTTTTCGTGAACTACGAGCAGTACTTC
TRBD1	TRBV4-3	-	16	TRBJ1-2	CASSQARDRGYSGYTF	TGCGCCAGCAGCCAGGCCCGGGACAGGGGGTACAGTGGCTACACCTTC
-	TRBV7-2	few	15	TRBJ1-5	CASSPEWGVNQPQHF	TGTGCCAGCAGCCCCGAATGGGGGGTCAATCAGCCCCAGCATTTT
TRBD2	TRBV12-3/TRBV12-4	-	13	TRBJ2-1	CASSFGGANEQFF	TGTGCCAGCAGTTTCGGGGGGGCCAATGAGCAGTTCTTC
TRBD2	TRBV7-2	few	17	TRBJ2-1	CASSSWGTSGPYNEQFF	TGTGCCAGCAGCTCATGGGGGACTAGCGGTCCCTACAATGAGCAGTTCTTC
TRBD1	TRBV9	few	16	TRBJ2-3	CASSDRDRGHGDTQYF	TGTGCCAGCAGCGACCGGGACAGGGGGCATGGAGATACGCAGTATTTT
TRBD2	TRBV28	many	15	TRBJ2-7	CASSLRGLLAYEQYF	TGTGCCAGCAGTTTAAGGGGACTATTGGCCTACGAGCAGTACTTC
TRBD1	TRBV12-3/TRBV12-4	-	18	TRBJ1-6	CASSRRGTGGTYNSPLHF	TGTGCCAGCAGTCGCCGAGGGACAGGGGGTACCTATAATTCACCCCTCCACTTT
-	TRBV5-5	-	16	TRBJ2-1	CASSLDVGGSYNEQFF	TGTGCCAGCAGCTTGGACGTGGGGGGCTCCTACAATGAGCAGTTCTTC
-	TRBV27	-	14	TRBJ2-7	CASLGVSSSYEQYF	TGTGCCAGCCTTGGCGTATCGAGCTCCTACGAGCAGTACTTC
-	TRBV11-2	-	14	TRBJ2-6	CASSLGATVNGLTF	TGTGCCAGCAGCTTAGGCGCAACAGTCAACGGCCTGACTTTC
-	TRBV5-1	few	16	TRBJ1-1	CASSLSGPLGDTEAFF	TGCGCCAGCAGCTTGTCTGGTCCCCTGGGGGACACTGAAGCTTTCTTT
TRBD1	TRBV5-1	-	15	TRBJ2-7	CASSRGTGKSHEQYF	TGCGCCAGCAGCAGAGGGACAGGGAAATCCCACGAGCAGTACTTC
-	TRBV12-3/TRBV12-4	few	15	TRBJ1-3	CASSLGHHSGNTIYF	TGTGCCAGCAGCCTGGGACACCACTCTGGAAACACCATATATTTT
-	TRBV24-1	few	16	TRBJ2-3	CATSDATSPGTDTQYF	TGTGCCACCAGTGATGCGACTAGTCCAGGCACAGATACGCAGTATTTT
-	TRBV5-1	many	13	TRBJ1-2	CASSLVLNLRRSF	TGCGCCAGCAGCTTGGTATTAAACCTTCGACGGTCCTTC
-	TRBV19	few	15	TRBJ2-3	CASSGQSGSTDTQYF	TGTGCCAGTTCAGGACAGTCAGGCAGCACAGATACGCAGTATTTT
-	TRBV5-1	many	14	TRBJ1-1	CASSPRGMNTEAFF	TGCGCCAGCAGCCCCAGGGGCATGAACACTGAAGCTTTCTTT
TRBD1	TRBV7-8	-	13	TRBJ2-1	CASSWSRGQGRFF	TGTGCCAGCAGCTGGAGCCGGGGACAGGGGCGGTTCTTC
-	TRBV20-1	-	14	TRBJ2-2	CSAEGQGYTGELFF	TGCAGTGCTGAAGGTCAGGGGTACACCGGGGAGCTGTTTTTT
TRBD2	TRBV2	few	12	TRBJ2-1	CASSSSGGEQFF	TGTGCCAGCAGTTCCAGCGGGGGGGAGCAGTTCTTC
TRBD1	TRBV11-2	-	15	TRBJ2-2	CASSLGDRNTGELFF	TGTGCCAGCAGCTTAGGGGACAGGAACACCGGGGAGCTGTTTTTT
-	TRBV12-3/TRBV12-4	many	14	TRBJ2-1	CASSYLSSYNEQFF	TGTGCCAGCAGTTACCTCAGCTCCTACAATGAGCAGTTCTTC
TRBD1	TRBV25-1	few	15	TRBJ2-1	CASSDHGQGGDEQFF	TGTGCCAGCAGTGACCATGGACAGGGCGGGGATGAGCAGTTCTTC
TRBD2	TRBV7-8	few	16	TRBJ2-5	CASSLVVSGSRETQYF	TGTGCCAGCAGCTTAGTGGTTAGCGGGAGTAGGGAGACCCAGTACTTC
TRBD1	TRBV19	-	13	TRBJ2-7	CASSVGQGYEQYF	TGTGCCAGTAGTGTAGGACAGGGGTACGAGCAGTACTTC
-	TRBV7-2	few	15	TRBJ1-4	CASSSRPGTFEKLFF	TGTGCCAGCAGCTCAAGACCCGGGACGTTTGAAAAACTGTTTTTT
-	TRBV7-8	-	11	TRBJ2-7	CASSLVEEQYF	TGTGCCAGCAGCTTGGTCGAGGAGCAGTACTTC
TRBD1	TRBV12-3/TRBV12-4	-	15	TRBJ2-1	CASRNPGQGRNEQFF	TGTGCCAGCAGGAACCCGGGACAGGGGAGGAATGAGCAGTTCTTC
-	TRBV29-1	few	12	TRBJ2-5	CSVSASAETQYF	TGCAGCGTTTCGGCTAGCGCAGAGACCCAGTACTTC
TRBD2	TRBV7-2	few	18	TRBJ2-2	CASSLDAGLAGNTGELFF	TGTGCCAGCAGCTTAGACGCTGGACTAGCGGGTAACACCGGGGAGCTGTTTTTT
-	TRBV6-1	many	15	TRBJ1-6	CASSEWTPGNSPLHF	TGTGCCAGCAGTGAATGGACCCCGGGGAATTCACCCCTCCACTTT
-	TRBV18	few	16	TRBJ1-6	CASSPNTGHGNSPLHF	TGTGCCAGCTCACCCAACACGGGGCACGGAAATTCACCCCTCCACTTT
TRBD1	TRBV5-1	-	15	TRBJ2-3	CASSGDRGSTDTQYF	TGCGCCAGCAGCGGTGACAGGGGAAGCACAGATACGCAGTATTTT
-	TRBV29-1	-	10	TRBJ1-2	CSVGLNGYTF	TGCAGCGTTGGTCTTAATGGCTACACCTTC
-	TRBV20-1	few	10	TRBJ2-3	CSARGDTQYF	TGCAGTGCTAGGGGAGATACGCAGTATTTT
-	TRBV29-1	few	13	TRBJ2-3	CSALYGSTDTQYF	TGCAGCGCCCTCTATGGAAGCACAGATACGCAGTATTTT
-	TRBV4-3	few	14	TRBJ2-7	CASSHIDIPYEQYF	TGCGCCAGCAGCCATATTGACATACCCTACGAGCAGTACTTC
-	TRBV10-3	once	14	TRBJ1-2	CAISPWGDPDGYTF	TGTGCCATCAGCCCATGGGGGGACCCCGATGGCTACACCTTC
-	TRBV21-1	few	16	TRBJ1-3	CASSKRRTGPWCTIYF	TGTGCCAGCAGCAAAAGGAGGACAGGGCCTTGGTGCACCATATATTTT
TRBD1	TRBV5-5	few	15	TRBJ1-2	CASSPGQGVDYGYTF	TGTGCCAGCAGCCCGGGACAGGGGGTCGACTATGGCTACACCTTC